Listed below are T cell receptor beta chains from one sample, sequenced in a study of T-cell memory formation after mild COVID-19. TCRdb re-called the 5' RACE reads through MiXCR, storing one row per CDR3 protein. The top ten clones hold under 25% of a sample with about 360,000 distinct CDR3 sequences, 13% to 15% of them seen once. Sequencing was performed on PBMCs or a T cell subset sorted from them (not recorded which). These receptors originate from a man between 18 and 29 years old who had mild COVID-19 (a few samples of this study predate the infection). Cell type and time point are not known. Each CDR3 is given with its conserved first and last residue. The D gene is left open where the match is weak. Size is stated for part of the rows, as once, few or many counts, or as a class when the clone is expanded.

cdr3_aa cdr3_nt d_call cdr3_length j_call v_call clone_size
CASSFGVRYEQYF TGCGCCAGCAGCTTCGGCGTTCGTTACGAGCAGTACTTC . 13 TRBJ2-7 TRBV5-1 many
CATSREHGTGLFF TGTGCCACCAGCAGAGAACACGGGACAGGGCTCTTTTTT TRBD1 13 TRBJ2-3 TRBV15 .
CASSFTGYGSNQPQHF TGTGCCAGCAGTTTTACAGGGTACGGGAGCAATCAGCCCCAGCATTTT . 16 TRBJ1-5 TRBV12-3/TRBV12-4 many
CASSSFTGEGETQYF TGTGCCAGCAGCTCGTTCACAGGGGAGGGGGAGACCCAGTACTTC . 15 TRBJ2-5 TRBV11-2 .
CASSFRGSGTEAFF TGCGCCAGCAGCTTCAGGGGGAGTGGGACTGAAGCTTTCTTT TRBD1 14 TRBJ1-1 TRBV5-1 few
CAWSPGTASPLHF TGTGCCTGGAGCCCAGGGACAGCTTCACCCCTCCACTTT TRBD1 13 TRBJ1-6 TRBV30 .
CASSQVYQGRADTQYF TGCGCCAGCAGCCAAGTCTATCAGGGGCGCGCAGATACGCAGTATTTT . 16 TRBJ2-3 TRBV4-3 few
CASSLRFDGNTEAFF TGTGCCAGCAGCTTACGATTCGACGGGAACACTGAAGCTTTCTTT . 15 TRBJ1-1 TRBV7-2 .
CASSYGTATNEKLFF TGTGCCAGCAGTTACGGGACAGCAACTAATGAAAAACTGTTTTTT TRBD1 15 TRBJ1-4 TRBV6-5 few
CASSQEWESSGARETQYF TGTGCCAGCAGCCAAGAATGGGAGTCTAGCGGGGCTAGAGAGACCCAGTACTTC TRBD2 18 TRBJ2-5 TRBV4-2 .
CASSYSIRYEQYF TGTGCCAGCAGTTACTCGATCCGCTACGAGCAGTACTTC . 13 TRBJ2-7 TRBV6-5 few
CASSLRRGAGYTF TGTGCCAGCAGCTTACGTCGGGGCGCTGGCTACACCTTC . 13 TRBJ1-2 TRBV7-2 few
CASSQGLGPPLHF TGCGCCAGCAGCCAAGGGTTGGGGCCACCCCTCCACTTT . 13 TRBJ1-6 TRBV4-1 .
CASSLARSHAYGYTF TGTGCCAGCAGCTTAGCGCGCAGCCATGCCTATGGCTACACCTTC . 15 TRBJ1-2 TRBV7-2 many
CASSIKQGLGQPQHF TGTGCCAGCAGCATAAAACAGGGATTGGGGCAGCCCCAGCATTTT . 15 TRBJ1-5 TRBV7-2 .
CASSQFPQGATVGELFF TGCGCCAGCAGCCAATTTCCACAGGGGGCTACTGTCGGGGAGCTGTTTTTT TRBD1 17 TRBJ2-2 TRBV4-1 many
CATTDGGTDTQYF TGTGCCACCACGGACGGGGGCACAGATACGCAGTATTTT . 13 TRBJ2-3 TRBV24-1 .
CSARMRGQYYTEAFF TGCAGTGCTAGAATGAGAGGCCAGTATTACACTGAAGCTTTCTTT . 15 TRBJ1-1 TRBV20-1 few
CASSLAQEQVYGYTF TGTGCCAGCAGCTTAGCGCAGGAGCAGGTTTATGGCTACACCTTC . 15 TRBJ1-2 TRBV7-2 .